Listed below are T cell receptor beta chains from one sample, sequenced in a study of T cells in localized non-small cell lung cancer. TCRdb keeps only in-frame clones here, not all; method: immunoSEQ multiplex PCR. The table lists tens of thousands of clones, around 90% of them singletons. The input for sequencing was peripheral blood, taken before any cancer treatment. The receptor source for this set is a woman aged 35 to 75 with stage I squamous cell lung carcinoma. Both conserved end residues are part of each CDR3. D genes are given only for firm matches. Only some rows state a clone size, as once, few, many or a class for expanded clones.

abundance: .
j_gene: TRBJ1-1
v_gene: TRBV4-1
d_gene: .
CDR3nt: .
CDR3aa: CASSSTSVAGLGRENTEAFF

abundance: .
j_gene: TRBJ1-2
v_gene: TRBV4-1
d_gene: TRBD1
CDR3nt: TGCGCCAGCGGATTAGTGACAGGGGCAACTAACTATGGCTACACCTTC
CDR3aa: CASGLVTGATNYGYTF

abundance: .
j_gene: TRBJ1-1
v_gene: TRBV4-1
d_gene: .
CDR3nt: TGCGCCAGCAGCCAAGACTGGGTGTCTAACACTGAAGCTTTCTTT
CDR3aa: CASSQDWVSNTEAFF

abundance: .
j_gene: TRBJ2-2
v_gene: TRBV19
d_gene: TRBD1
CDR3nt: TGTGCCAGTAGTCTCGAATCAGGGGGCCCCGGGGAGCTGTTTTTT
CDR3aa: CASSLESGGPGELFF

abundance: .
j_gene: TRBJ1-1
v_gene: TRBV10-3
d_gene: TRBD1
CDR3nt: TGTGCCATCAGTGGGGACAGGGGGCTTGGTGGCACTGAAGCTTTCTTT
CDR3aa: CAISGDRGLGGTEAFF

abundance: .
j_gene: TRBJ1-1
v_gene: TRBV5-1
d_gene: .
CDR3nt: TGCGCCAGCAGCTTAGGGGTGAACACTGAAGCTTTCTTT
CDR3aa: CASSLGVNTEAFF

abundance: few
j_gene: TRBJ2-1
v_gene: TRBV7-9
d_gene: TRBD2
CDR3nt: TGTGCCAGCAGTTCCCCGCAGCGGGGAGAGCAGTTCTTC
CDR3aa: CASSSPQRGEQFF

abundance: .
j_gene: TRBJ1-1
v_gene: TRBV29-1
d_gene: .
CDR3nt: TGCAGCGTCCATGCGACCCGTACGGCGGACACTGAAGCTTTCTTT
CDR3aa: CSVHATRTADTEAFF

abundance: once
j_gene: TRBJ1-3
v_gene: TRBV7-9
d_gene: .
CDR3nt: TGTGCCAGCAGCTTAGGTATAGACACCATATATTTT
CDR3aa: CASSLGIDTIYF

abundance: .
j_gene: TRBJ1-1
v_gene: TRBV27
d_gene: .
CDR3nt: TGTGCCAGCAGGAACACCATGAACACTGAAGCTTTCTTT
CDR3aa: CASRNTMNTEAFF

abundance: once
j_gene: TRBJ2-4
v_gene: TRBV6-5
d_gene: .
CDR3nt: TGTGCCAGCAGTTACTCGAGTCGGGGGGCCAAAAACATTCAGTACTTC
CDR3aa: CASSYSSRGAKNIQYF

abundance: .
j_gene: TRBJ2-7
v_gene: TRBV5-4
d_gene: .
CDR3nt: TGTGCCAGCAGCCCGAGCTTAGCAGGACACTACGGGGACGAGCAGTACTTC
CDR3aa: CASSPSLAGHYGDEQYF

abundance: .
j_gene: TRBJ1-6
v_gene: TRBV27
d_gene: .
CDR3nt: TGTGCCTCACAGCCCTCAAACGTGGGGAATTCACCCCTCCACTTT
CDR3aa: CASQPSNVGNSPLHF

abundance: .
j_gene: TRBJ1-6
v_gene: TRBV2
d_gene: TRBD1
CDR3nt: TGTGCCAGCAACATGGGACAGGGGGCCAGAAATTCACCCCTCCACTTT
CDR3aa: CASNMGQGARNSPLHF

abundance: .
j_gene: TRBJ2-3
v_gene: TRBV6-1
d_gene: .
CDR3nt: TGTGCCAGCACCCAGGGGCCTAGAGATACGCAGTATTTT
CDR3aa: CASTQGPRDTQYF

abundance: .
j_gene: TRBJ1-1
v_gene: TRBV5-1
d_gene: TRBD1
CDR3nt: TGCGCCAGCAGCATGGGACAGGGGAACACTGAAGCTTTCTTT
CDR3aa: CASSMGQGNTEAFF

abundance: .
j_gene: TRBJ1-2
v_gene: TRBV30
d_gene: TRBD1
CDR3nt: TGTGCCTCGGGACAGATTAACTATGGCTACACCTTC
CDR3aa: CASGQINYGYTF